Below, 30 T cell receptor beta chains from the same sample are listed, as sequenced in a study of TIL therapy for anti-PD-1-resistant metastatic lung cancer. The libraries were made with immunoSEQ v3. The method was immunoSEQ multiplex PCR; TCRdb's version includes in-frame clones alone and lacks a portion of them. Of around 100,000 clones in the sample, about two thirds were seen once. Time point specified: pre-treatment sample, taken before nivolumab and TIL therapy. The tumor samples were excised metastases, mostly pleural nodules or supraclavicular lymph nodes. This specimen was tumor tissue, taken at baseline. The receptors derive from a person between 25 and 79 years old with non-small cell lung cancer.

Here the CDR3 DNA reads TGTGCCAGCTCCCGGGTTGGGGGGGAAGTCAATGAGCAGTTCTTC. It is translated as CASSRVGGEVNEQFF. V is TRBV18 and J is TRBJ2-1, with 7 bases aligning to TRBD2. Germline-derived CDR1 and CDR2 are KGHSH and LQKENI. Trimming removed 6 bases from V and 6 bases from J; junction bases left unmatched: 11. The CDR3 is made up of 15 amino acids.

The rearrangement uses TRBV4-3 and TRBJ2-1; 11 bases are a match to TRBD2. Germline-derived CDR1 and CDR2 are LGHNA and YSLEER. The CDR3 is 17 amino acids. V lost 1 base, J lost 6 bases, and 8 bases stayed unmatched. The CDR3 loop reads CASSQGASGGLVNEQFF. CDR3 DNA: TGCGCCAGCAGCCAAGGGGCTAGCGGGGGGTTGGTCAATGAGCAGTTCTTC.

This clone has just a few counts. The V call is TRBV28, the J call TRBJ1-5; 8 bases map to TRBD1. Trimming removed 11 bases from V and 8 bases from J; junction bases left unmatched: 17. This CDR3 spans 15 amino acids. Per the germline V gene, CDR1 is MDHEN and CDR2 is SYDVKM. The CDR3 sequence: CAAAPGQANVKPQHF. DNA for the CDR3: TGTGCCGCAGCCCCGGGACAGGCCAATGTGAAGCCCCAGCATTTT.

The CDR3 spells CASSFGRGGTDTQYF. For the CDR3, the DNA is TGTGCCAGCAGCTTCGGCAGAGGGGGCACAGATACGCAGTATTTT. The rearrangement joins TRBV7-2 to TRBJ2-3; D tentatively reads TRBD1 or TRBD2 (5 bases each). V gave up 3 bases and J gave up 1 base, with 11 bases separating them. Germline lookup yields CDR1 SGHTA and CDR2 FQGNSA. CDR3 length: 15 amino acids.

CDR3 nucleotide sequence: TGTGCCAGCAGCCCGGTTAGCGGGGGGTCCACAGATACGCAGTATTTT. Translated, it gives CASSPVSGGSTDTQYF. The chain has TRBV5-4 and TRBJ2-3; TRBD2 aligns across 10 bases. J lost 2 bases, V lost 4 bases, and 7 bases had no gene match. Germline V gene sequence: CDR1 SGHNT, CDR2 YYREEE (reference sequence). The CDR3 consists of 16 residues.

The gene calls are TRBV27 and TRBJ1-1, with D uncertain. The V and J ends lost 8 bases and 1 base respectively, with 11 bases between them. Germline V gene data show CDR1 as MNHEY and CDR2 as SMNVEV (reference sequence). This CDR3 contains 13 residues. The DNA of the CDR3 is TGTGCCAGCGCGTTTTCTCGGAACACTGAAGCTTTCTTT. Translating it yields CASAFSRNTEAFF.

The chain has TRBV7-2 and TRBJ1-1, with 7 bases aligning to TRBD1. Germline V gives CDR1 SGHTA, CDR2 FQGNSA. The length of the CDR3 is 15 residues. V was clipped by 8 bases and J by 3 bases; unmatched bases: 12. The CDR3 sequence is CASSPPTGAYTEAFF. CDR3 coding DNA: TGTGCCAGCTCTCCCCCTACAGGGGCTTACACTGAAGCTTTCTTT. Based on the CDR3 plus reference TRBV7-2 and TRBJ1-1, the full variable domain is GAGVSQSPSNKVTEKGKDVELRCDPISGHTALYWYRQSLGQGLEFLIYFQGNSAPDKSGLPSDRFSAERTGGSVSTLTIQRTQQEDSAVYLCASSPPTGAYTEAFFGQGTRLTVV.

The CDR3 loop is CASSLGGLAGNPYF. CDR3 in DNA: TGTGCCAGCAGCTTAGGGGGACTAGCGGGGAATCCGTACTTC. The chain joins TRBV7-2 to TRBJ2-7; 13 bases are shared with TRBD2. Germline CDR1 is SGHTA and CDR2 is FQGNSA. CDR3 length: 14 residues. Losses at the gene ends were 1 base for V and 12 bases for J; bases not matched to a gene: 6.

The V gene is TRBV7-9, the J gene TRBJ2-7, with TRBD1 identical over 10 bases. The CDR3 has 16 residues. Germline loops: CDR1 SEHNR, CDR2 FQNEAQ (reference sequence). After removal of 3 bases from V and 2 bases from J, the junction contained 7 bases not matched to a gene. The CDR3 spells CASSLAVGQGAYEQYF. The DNA of the CDR3 is TGTGCCAGCAGCTTGGCCGTTGGACAGGGGGCCTACGAGCAGTACTTC. Full variable domain (remainder filled in from reference TRBV7-9 and TRBJ2-7): DTGVSQNPRHKITKRGQNVTFRCDPISEHNRLYWYRQTLGQGPEFLTYFQNEAQLEKSRLLSDRFSAERPKGSFSTLEIQRTEQGDSAMYLCASSLAVGQGAYEQYFGPGTRLTVT.

The chain uses TRBV6-6 and TRBJ1-6, with D tentatively TRBD1 (6 bases). Looked up from germline, CDR1 is MNHNY and CDR2 is SVGAGI (reference sequence). The ends were cut back, 4 bases at V and 4 bases at J, with 11 bases in the middle. The CDR3 length is 15 residues. CDR3 in amino acids: CASSFTGSYNSPLHF. DNA of the CDR3: TGTGCCAGCAGTTTTACAGGGTCATATAATTCACCCCTCCACTTT.

J is TRBJ2-2 and V is TRBV7-3; 12 positions agree with TRBD2. The germline gives CDR1 SGHTA, CDR2 FQGTGA. The CDR3 loop spans 16 amino acids. V shed 5 bases, J shed 6 bases, and the junction held 7 bases outside the gene matches. The CDR3 here is CASSPVLAGGPGELFF. The CDR3, as DNA: TGTGCCAGCAGCCCCGTACTAGCGGGGGGTCCCGGGGAGCTGTTTTTT.

This clone was seen only a few times. This chain uses TRBV6-5 with TRBJ1-4; D is uncertain. V dropped 1 base and J dropped 0 bases, with 3 bases sitting between them. The CDR3 extends over 14 amino acids. CDR1 and CDR2 from the germline V gene are MNHEY and SVGAGI. The CDR3 DNA reads TGTGCCAGCAGTTACTATGCAACTAATGAAAAACTGTTTTTT. It encodes CASSYYATNEKLFF.

This chain connects TRBV7-2 to TRBJ2-3, with D possibly matching TRBD1 (6 bases). CDR3 length: 15 residues. Germline loops: CDR1 SGHTA, CDR2 FQGNSA. The V end lost 4 bases, the J end lost 4 bases, and 15 bases lay between the germline ends. DNA for the CDR3: TGTGCCAGCAGCTCTCAGGGGAGTAGGTCAGATACGCAGTATTTT. Protein sequence: CASSSQGSRSDTQYF.

This chain uses TRBV28 with TRBJ2-5; D is undetermined. Germline-derived CDR1 and CDR2 are MDHEN and SYDVKM. The CDR3 totals 14 residues. The V end lost 3 bases, the J end lost 6 bases, and 14 bases lay between the germline ends. CDR3 sequence (DNA): TGTGCCAGCAGTTTCAAGGGCAGCTACCAGACCCAGTACTTC. Protein sequence: CASSFKGSYQTQYF.

CDR3 residues: CASRYRQVQETQYF. CDR3 bases: TGTGCCAGCAGATATAGACAGGTACAAGAGACCCAGTACTTC. This sequence joins TRBV6-6 and TRBJ2-5, with D tentatively TRBD1 (6 bases). This CDR3 comprises 14 residues. The V end lost 6 bases, the J end lost 2 bases, and 13 bases lay between the germline ends. The germline V gene has CDR1 MNHNY and CDR2 SVGAGI (reference sequence).

The genes are TRBV10-3 and TRBJ2-7; no clear D gene. The CDR3 is 14 amino acids. Germline values: CDR1 ENHRY, CDR2 SYGVKD. Trimming took off 0 bases at V and 2 bases at J, with 8 bases between the two ends. In DNA, the CDR3 is TGTGCCATCAGTGAGTCGTTGCAGGCCTACGAGCAGTACTTC. Its translation is CAISESLQAYEQYF.

The table lists this clone with a few counts. This sequence joins TRBV6-1 and TRBJ1-1; the D is unclear. Germline lookup yields CDR1 MNHNS and CDR2 SASEGT. V gave up 3 bases and J gave up 3 bases, with 11 bases separating them. The CDR3 has 14 residues. CDR3 sequence reads: CASSDQRIYTEAFF. The CDR3 bases are TGTGCCAGCAGTGATCAGAGAATTTACACTGAAGCTTTCTTT.

The gene calls are TRBV7-8 and TRBJ2-2, with D unresolved. The CDR3 has 13 amino acids. V gave up 1 base and J gave up 1 base, with 1 base separating them. Germline CDR1 reads SGHVS; CDR2 reads FQNEAQ. The CDR3 loop is CASSLGNTGELFF. The CDR3 region has the DNA TGTGCCAGCAGCTTAGGGAACACCGGGGAGCTGTTTTTT.

J is TRBJ2-2 and V is TRBV4-3, with 7 bases identical to TRBD2. Germline CDR1 LGHNA, CDR2 YSLEER. V lost 0 bases and J lost 2; bases outside the gene matches: 9. The CDR3 totals 18 residues. In DNA form, the CDR3 reads TGCGCCAGCAGCCAAGATCTTGGGGGACTATCAAACACCGGGGAGCTGTTTTTT. It specifies CASSQDLGGLSNTGELFF.

The rearrangement links TRBV5-1 to TRBJ2-7; TRBD2 is a possible D gene (5 bases). This CDR3 spans 14 amino acids. Germline lookup yields CDR1 SGHRS and CDR2 YFSETQ. The germline V and J ends were trimmed by 0 bases and 6 bases, with 13 bases remaining between them. For the CDR3, the DNA is TGCGCCAGCAGCTTGGTGTGGCGGGCGGGCGAGCAGTACTTC. Translating it yields CASSLVWRAGEQYF.

The genes are TRBV2 and TRBJ1-4, with 8 nucleotides matching TRBD1. This CDR3 contains 15 residues. V shed 5 bases and J 0 bases; nucleotides not matched to a gene: 2. CDR1 SNHLY and CDR2 FYNNEI come from the germline V gene. The CDR3 region has the DNA TGTGCCAGCAGTCTACAGGGGGCAACTAATGAAAAACTGTTTTTT. Translating gives CASSLQGATNEKLFF.

The V gene is TRBV5-6, the J gene TRBJ1-2; 10 positions agree with TRBD1. This CDR3 is 15 amino acids long. V lost 3 bases and J lost 4; bases outside the gene matches: 6. From germline, CDR1 is SGHDT and CDR2 YYEEEE. The CDR3 DNA is TGTGCCAGCAGCTCGACAGGGGGCAGAAGCTATGGCTACACCTTC. It specifies CASSSTGGRSYGYTF.

This rearrangement joins TRBV6-2 or TRBV6-3 to TRBJ2-3, with D hard to call. There are 13 residues in the CDR3. Trimming took off 4 bases at V and 6 bases at J, with 11 bases between the two ends. Germline V gives CDR1 MNHEY, CDR2 SVGEGT. This CDR3 reads CASSFDSPDTQYF. The CDR3 DNA is TGTGCCAGCAGTTTTGATAGCCCCGATACGCAGTATTTT.

The CDR3 DNA sequence: TGTGCCAGCAGCTTACAGTCGACCTCTGGAAACACCATATATTTT. Amino acid sequence: CASSLQSTSGNTIYF. The J gene is TRBJ1-3, the V gene TRBV7-2; D remains ambiguous. Germline V lookup: CDR1 SGHTA, CDR2 FQGNSA. The CDR3 runs to 15 residues. Trimming removed 2 bases at V and 0 bases at J, with 8 bases between.

J is TRBJ2-7 and V is TRBV5-1; 8 positions agree with TRBD1. Trimming took 4 bases from V and 3 from J; bases not matched to a gene: 6. CDR1 and CDR2 from the germline V gene are SGHRS and YFSETQ. The CDR3 has 14 residues. CDR3 bases: TGCGCCAGCAGCCCGACAGGGGTGAGCTACGAGCAGTACTTC. Its translation is CASSPTGVSYEQYF.

The chain employs TRBV4-1 and TRBJ2-1; 11 nucleotides align to TRBD2. Unmatched junction bases numbered 2, after V lost 1 base and J lost 3 bases. Germline CDR1 is MGHRA and CDR2 is YSYEKL. This CDR3 has 16 residues. CDR3 nucleotide sequence: TGCGCCAGCAGCCAAGTACTAGCGGGGGACTACAATGAGCAGTTCTTC. As protein: CASSQVLAGDYNEQFF.

This clone was observed once. The rearrangement joins TRBV6-5 to TRBJ2-3, with D tentatively TRBD1 (5 bases). Trimming shortened V by 8 bases and J by 8 bases, and 17 bases separated the two germline ends. Germline V lookup: CDR1 MNHEY, CDR2 SVGAGI. This CDR3 is 13 amino acids long. CDR3 bases: TGTGCCAGCGCTGGCAGGGTTGGAGCTACGCAGTATTTT. This sequence encodes CASAGRVGATQYF.

The chain has TRBV7-9 and TRBJ2-7; D is uncertain. Per germline, CDR1 SEHNR and CDR2 FQNEAQ (reference sequence). There are 12 residues in the CDR3. V lost 5 bases, J lost 0 bases, and 5 bases lay in between. The CDR3 loop is CASSPSSYEQYF. CDR3 nucleotide sequence: TGTGCCAGCAGCCCGAGCTCCTACGAGCAGTACTTC. Variable domain in full (rest from reference TRBV7-9 and TRBJ2-7): DTGVSQNPRHKITKRGQNVTFRCDPISEHNRLYWYRQTLGQGPEFLTYFQNEAQLEKSRLLSDRFSAERPKGSFSTLEIQRTEQGDSAMYLCASSPSSYEQYFGPGTRLTVT.

J is TRBJ1-5 and V is TRBV28; perhaps TRBD1 as D (5 bases). The length of the CDR3 is 16 residues. Trimming left V 6 bases short and J 0 bases short, with 15 bases between. Germline assignment: CDR1 MDHEN and CDR2 SYDVKM. The DNA for the CDR3 is TGTGCCAGCAGGAAAGGTTGGGGGGTTAGCAATCAGCCCCAGCATTTT. Translated: CASRKGWGVSNQPQHF. The entire variable domain, with the rest obtained from reference TRBV28 and TRBJ1-5, is as follows: DVKVTQSSRYLVKRTGEKVFLECVQDMDHENMFWYRQDPGLGLRLIYFSYDVKMKEKGDIPEGYSVSREKKERFSLILESASTNQTSMYLCASRKGWGVSNQPQHFGDGTRLSIL.

This sequence joins TRBV7-8 and TRBJ2-7; 8 bases are a match to TRBD1. J was trimmed by 0 bases and V by 1 base; bases with no gene match: 2. The CDR3 extends over 15 amino acids. Germline V CDR1 and CDR2: SGHVS, FQNEAQ. CDR3 sequence reads: CASSLGQGYSYEQYF. The CDR3 DNA follows: TGTGCCAGCAGCTTAGGACAGGGGTACTCCTACGAGCAGTACTTC.